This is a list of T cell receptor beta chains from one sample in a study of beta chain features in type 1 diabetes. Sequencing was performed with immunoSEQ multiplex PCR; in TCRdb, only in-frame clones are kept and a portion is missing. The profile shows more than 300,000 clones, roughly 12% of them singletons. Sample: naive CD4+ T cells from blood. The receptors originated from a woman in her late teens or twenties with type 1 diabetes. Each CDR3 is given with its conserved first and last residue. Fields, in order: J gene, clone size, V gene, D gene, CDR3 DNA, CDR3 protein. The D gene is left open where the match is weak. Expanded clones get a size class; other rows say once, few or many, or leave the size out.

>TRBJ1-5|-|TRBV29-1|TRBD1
TGCAGCGTCAATGTTTCCCCGAAGGGGGCAGATCAGCCCCAGCATTTT
CSVNVSPKGADQPQHF
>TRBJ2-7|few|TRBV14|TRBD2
TGTGCCAGCAGCCAGCTAGCGGCGAGTTACGAGCAGTACTTC
CASSQLAASYEQYF
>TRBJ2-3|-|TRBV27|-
TGTGCCAGCAGGGACTTTGCCACAGATACGCAGTATTTT
CASRDFATDTQYF
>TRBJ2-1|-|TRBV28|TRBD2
TGTGCCAGCAGTTCTTCACTAGCGGGGGATCACAATGAGCAGTTCTTC
CASSSSLAGDHNEQFF
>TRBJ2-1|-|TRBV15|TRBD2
TGTGCCACCACTAAGGGACTAGCGAGGAATGAGCAGTTCTTC
CATTKGLARNEQFF
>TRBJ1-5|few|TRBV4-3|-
TGCGCCAGCAGCCAGACAGTAGACAATCAGCCCCAGCATTTT
CASSQTVDNQPQHF
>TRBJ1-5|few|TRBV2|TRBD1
TGTGCCAGCAGTCTACCTACAGGGGATAGCAATCAGCCCCAGCATTTT
CASSLPTGDSNQPQHF
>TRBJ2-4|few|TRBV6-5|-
TGTGCCAGCAGTTACAATCAACTTCTAGCCAAAAACATTCAGTACTTC
CASSYNQLLAKNIQYF
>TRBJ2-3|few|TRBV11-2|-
TGTGCCAGCAGAACGGGAGCTGGTGCAGATACGCAGTATTTT
CASRTGAGADTQYF
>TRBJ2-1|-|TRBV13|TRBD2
TGTGCCAGCAGCTTAGGAGGCGGGAGGAGGTACAATGAGCAGTTCTTC
CASSLGGGRRYNEQFF
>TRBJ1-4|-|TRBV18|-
TGTGCCAGCTCACCAAATGAGGTCCCTAATGAAAAACTGTTTTTT
CASSPNEVPNEKLFF
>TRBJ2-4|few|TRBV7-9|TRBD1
TGTGCCAGCAGCGTCGGACAGGGGGATATGGCCAAAAACATTCAGTACTTC
CASSVGQGDMAKNIQYF
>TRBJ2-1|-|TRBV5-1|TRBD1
TGCGCCAGCAGCCGTTCCGACAGGGAAAACAATGAGCAGTTCTTC
CASSRSDRENNEQFF
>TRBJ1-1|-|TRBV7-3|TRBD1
TGTGCCAGCAGCTCGACAGGGACGAACACTGAAGCTTTCTTT
CASSSTGTNTEAFF
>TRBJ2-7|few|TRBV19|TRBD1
TGTGCCAGTAGTCCGGGGACAGGAGCAGCCTACGAGCAGTACTTC
CASSPGTGAAYEQYF
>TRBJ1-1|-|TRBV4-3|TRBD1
TGCGCCAGCAGCCGGCACCCCGGGACAGGGTCCTCTGAAGCTTTCTTT
CASSRHPGTGSSEAFF
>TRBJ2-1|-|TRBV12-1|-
TGTGCCAGCAGCCAACTGTACAATGAGCAGTTCTTC
CASSQLYNEQFF
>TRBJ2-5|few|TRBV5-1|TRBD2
TGCGCCAGCAGCACCGGACTAGCGGAAGAGACCCAGTACTTC
CASSTGLAEETQYF
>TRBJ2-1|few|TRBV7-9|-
TGTGCCAGCAGCCCCGTAGGACAAAGGGGTTTGAACAATGAGCAGTTCTTC
CASSPVGQRGLNNEQFF
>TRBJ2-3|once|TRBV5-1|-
TGCGCCAGCAGCTCAAGCCTAGCCGGGCGGGATACGCAGTATTTT
CASSSSLAGRDTQYF
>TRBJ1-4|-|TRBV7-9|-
TGTGCCAGCGCTTTGTCACAGCTTAATGAAAAACTGTTTTTT
CASALSQLNEKLFF
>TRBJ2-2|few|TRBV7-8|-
TGTGCCAGCAGACAGAAAAACACCGGGGAGCTGTTTTTT
CASRQKNTGELFF
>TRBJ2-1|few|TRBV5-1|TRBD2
TGCGCCAGCAGCTTGGGCGGGACTAGCCCCTACAATGAGCAGTTCTTC
CASSLGGTSPYNEQFF
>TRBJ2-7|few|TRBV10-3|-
TGTGCCATCTCGGACTCAGCCTACGAGCAGTACTTC
CAISDSAYEQYF
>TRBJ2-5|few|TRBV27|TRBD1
TGTGCCAGCAGTCGGGACAGGGGCCGGGAGACCCAGTACTTC
CASSRDRGRETQYF
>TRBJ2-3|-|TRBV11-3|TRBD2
TGTGCCAGCAGCTTAGATAGCGGGAGGGCAGCAGATACGCAGTATTTT
CASSLDSGRAADTQYF
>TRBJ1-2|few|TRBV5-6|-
TGTGCCAGCAGCCCCGCGGAGGGAGTATACTATGGCTACACCTTC
CASSPAEGVYYGYTF
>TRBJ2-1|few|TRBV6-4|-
TGTGCCAGCGCGATCGAACCTACTGTAAGCTCCTACAATGAGCAGTTCTTC
CASAIEPTVSSYNEQFF
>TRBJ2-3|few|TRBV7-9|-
TGTGCCAGCAGCCGGCAGGGGACCCGTTACACAGATACGCAGTATTTT
CASSRQGTRYTDTQYF
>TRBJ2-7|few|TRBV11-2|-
TGTGCCAGCAAGGGGTACTACGAGCAGTACTTC
CASKGYYEQYF
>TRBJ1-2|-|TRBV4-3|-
TGCGCCAGCAGCCAAGCTCCTGCCACGGTATCTAACTATGGCTACACCTTC
CASSQAPATVSNYGYTF
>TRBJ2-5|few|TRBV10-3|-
TGTGCCATCAGTGAGTCTGCGACAGGAATTATAGGTCCCCAGTACTTC
CAISESATGIIGPQYF
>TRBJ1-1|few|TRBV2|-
TGTGCCAGCAGTGATTTGGGGGCAGGGAACACTGAAGCTTTCTTT
CASSDLGAGNTEAFF
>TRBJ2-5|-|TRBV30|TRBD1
TGTGCTATGAGGGGCAGGGGGCAAGAGACCCAGTACTTC
CAMRGRGQETQYF
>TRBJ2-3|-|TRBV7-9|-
TGTGCCAGCAGCTCCCTGTCTGATACGCAGTATTTT
CASSSLSDTQYF
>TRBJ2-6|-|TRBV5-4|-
TGTGCCAGCAGCCCAGCTCAACAGGGCTCTGGGGCCAACGTCCTGACTTTC
CASSPAQQGSGANVLTF
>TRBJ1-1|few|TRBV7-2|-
TGTGCCAGCAGCTTAGAGGGACAACGGAACACTGAAGCTTTCTTT
CASSLEGQRNTEAFF
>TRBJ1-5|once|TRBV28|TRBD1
TGTGCCAGCAGGCTAGGGACAGGGATGGGCAATCAGCCCCAGCATTTT
CASRLGTGMGNQPQHF
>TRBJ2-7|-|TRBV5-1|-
TGCGCCAGCAGCCCAAGACTCCACCCGGGCGAGCAGTACTTC
CASSPRLHPGEQYF
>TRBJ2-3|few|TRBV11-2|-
TGTGCCAGCAGCCATGCTATAAATACGCAGTATTTT
CASSHAINTQYF
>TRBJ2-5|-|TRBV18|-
TGTGCCAGCTCACCCCTTGGGGGGCAAGAGACCCAGTACTTC
CASSPLGGQETQYF
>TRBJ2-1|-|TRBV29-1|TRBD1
TGCAGCGTTGACGGCAGGGGGCTGGACAATGAGCAGTTCTTC
CSVDGRGLDNEQFF
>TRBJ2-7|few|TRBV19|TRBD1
TGTGCCAGTAGTCCCCGGACAGGATTGGGCTACGAGCAGTACTTC
CASSPRTGLGYEQYF
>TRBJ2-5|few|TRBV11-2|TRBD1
TGTGCCAGCAGCCAGGGGGCCCAAGAGACCCAGTACTTC
CASSQGAQETQYF
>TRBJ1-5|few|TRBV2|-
TGTGCCACCACGCGCGCAGGGAGCAATCAGCCCCAGCATTTT
CATTRAGSNQPQHF
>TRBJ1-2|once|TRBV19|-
TGTGCCAGCCAAGGTCAGGGTGGGGGCTACACCTTC
CASQGQGGGYTF
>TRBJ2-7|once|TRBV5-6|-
TGTGCCAGCAGCCGAACACGACCGGGGGAGCAGTACTTC
CASSRTRPGEQYF
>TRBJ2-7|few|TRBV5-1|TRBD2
TGCGCCAGCAGCTTATTTAGCGGGGGCCCAGGGGAGCAGTACTTC
CASSLFSGGPGEQYF
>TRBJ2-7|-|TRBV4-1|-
TGCGCCAGCAGCCCGCAAGGGGGACCCAGAGCGCCCTACGAGCAGTACTTC
CASSPQGGPRAPYEQYF
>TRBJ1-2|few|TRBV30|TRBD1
TGTGCCTGGAGCCGGGACAGGGTGATAGGTGGCTACACCTTC
CAWSRDRVIGGYTF
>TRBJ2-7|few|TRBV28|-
TGTGCCAGCAGTTTTCCCCTTCAGGGGCAGTACTTC
CASSFPLQGQYF
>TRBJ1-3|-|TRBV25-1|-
TGTGCCAGCAGTGACTCGGGGACTTACGGAAACACCATATATTTT
CASSDSGTYGNTIYF
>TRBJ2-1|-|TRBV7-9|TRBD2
TGTGCCAGCAGCCCCAGACTAGCGGAGAACAATGAGCAGTTCTTC
CASSPRLAENNEQFF
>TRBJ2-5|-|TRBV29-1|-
TGCAGCGTCGTCACGACAGGCCGGAGGATCCAGTACTTC
CSVVTTGRRIQYF
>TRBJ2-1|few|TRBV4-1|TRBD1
TGCGCCAGCAGCCAAGCTTCCTCCGGGACAGTCAAAACGGATGAGCAGTTCTTC
CASSQASSGTVKTDEQFF
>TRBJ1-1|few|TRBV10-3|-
TGTGCCATCAGTGAGACAGCAGATAACACTGAAGCTTTCTTT
CAISETADNTEAFF